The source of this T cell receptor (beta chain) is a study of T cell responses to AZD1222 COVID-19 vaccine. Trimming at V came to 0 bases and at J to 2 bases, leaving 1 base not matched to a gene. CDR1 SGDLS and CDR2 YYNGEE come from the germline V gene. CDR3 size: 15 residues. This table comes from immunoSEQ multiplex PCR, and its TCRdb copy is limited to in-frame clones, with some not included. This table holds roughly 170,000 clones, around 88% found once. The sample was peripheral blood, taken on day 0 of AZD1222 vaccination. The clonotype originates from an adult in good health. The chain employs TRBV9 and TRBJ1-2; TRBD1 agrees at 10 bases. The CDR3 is CASSVEGQGNYGYTF. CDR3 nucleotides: TGTGCCAGCAGCGTAGAGGGACAGGGGAACTATGGCTACACCTTC.